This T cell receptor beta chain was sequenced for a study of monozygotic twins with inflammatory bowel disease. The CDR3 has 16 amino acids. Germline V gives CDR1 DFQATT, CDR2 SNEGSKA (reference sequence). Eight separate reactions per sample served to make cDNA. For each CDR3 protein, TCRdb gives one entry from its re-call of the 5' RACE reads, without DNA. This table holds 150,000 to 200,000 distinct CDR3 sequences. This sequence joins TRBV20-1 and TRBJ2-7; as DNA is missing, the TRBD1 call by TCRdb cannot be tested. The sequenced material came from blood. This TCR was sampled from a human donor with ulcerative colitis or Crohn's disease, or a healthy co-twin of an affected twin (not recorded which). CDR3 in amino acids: CSARDRRDRGSYEQYF.